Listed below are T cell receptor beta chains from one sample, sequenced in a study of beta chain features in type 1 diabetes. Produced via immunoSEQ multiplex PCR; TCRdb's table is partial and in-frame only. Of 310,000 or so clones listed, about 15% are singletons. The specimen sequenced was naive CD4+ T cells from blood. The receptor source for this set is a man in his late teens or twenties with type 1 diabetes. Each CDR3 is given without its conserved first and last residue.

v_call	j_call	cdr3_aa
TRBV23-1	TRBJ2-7	ASSLGISVGGQSDYEQY
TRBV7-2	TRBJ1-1	ASSFWVIGVAEAF
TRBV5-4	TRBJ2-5	ASSTSGGRQETQY
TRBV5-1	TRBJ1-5	ASSSTGSYSNQPQH
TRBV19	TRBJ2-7	ASTLTGRPYEQY
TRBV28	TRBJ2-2	ASSPFIRDRGNTGELF
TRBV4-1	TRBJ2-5	ASSQEWLAVQETQY
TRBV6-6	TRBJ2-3	ASSYDIRDTQY
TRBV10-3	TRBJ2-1	AIRKITGDSSYNEQF
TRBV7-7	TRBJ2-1	ASSVGSGRGNEQF
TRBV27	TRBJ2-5	ASSNFRETQY
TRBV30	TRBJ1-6	AWSITGSPLH
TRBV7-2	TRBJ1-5	ASSSGQGRDQPQH
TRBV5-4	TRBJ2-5	ASSTNRGGQETQY
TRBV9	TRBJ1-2	ASSARDREQDYGYT
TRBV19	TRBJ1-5	ASSIRGRADQPQH
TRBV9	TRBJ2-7	ASSVVGGTEQY
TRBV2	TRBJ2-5	ASQQQETQY
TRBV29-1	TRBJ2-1	SVDPPDARRYNEQF
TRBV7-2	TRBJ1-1	ASSLGARNTEAF
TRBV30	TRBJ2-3	AWSPTGSNTDTQY
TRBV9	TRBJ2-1	ASSPGGGSYNEQF
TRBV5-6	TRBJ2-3	ASSPLSGATDTQY
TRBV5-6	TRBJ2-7	ASSLGSGSYEQY
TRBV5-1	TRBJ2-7	ASSLTGSRDSYEQY
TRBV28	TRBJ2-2	ASRFRGAFGELF
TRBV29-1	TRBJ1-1	SVGRVMNTEAF
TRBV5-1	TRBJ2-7	ASSLTQPGQGRQY
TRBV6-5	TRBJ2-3	ASSPTGKEADTQY
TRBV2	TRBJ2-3	ASSYATGSTDTQY
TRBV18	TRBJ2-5	ASSPPAGGETQY
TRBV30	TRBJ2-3	AWTSLDTQY
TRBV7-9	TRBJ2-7	ASSRGGGLDEQY
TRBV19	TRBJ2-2	ASARTGGGTGELF
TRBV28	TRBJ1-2	ASRLDRNYGYT
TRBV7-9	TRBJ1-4	ASSSPEGQGDGKLF
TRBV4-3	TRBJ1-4	ASSQFPLATNEKLF
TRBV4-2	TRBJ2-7	ASSQDYAGVAYEQY
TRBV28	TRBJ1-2	ASRLGGWANYGYT
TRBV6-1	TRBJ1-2	ASRRDSAYGYT
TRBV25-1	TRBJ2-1	ASSDSSGGLNEQF
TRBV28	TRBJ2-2	ASSSLTGGAGTGELF